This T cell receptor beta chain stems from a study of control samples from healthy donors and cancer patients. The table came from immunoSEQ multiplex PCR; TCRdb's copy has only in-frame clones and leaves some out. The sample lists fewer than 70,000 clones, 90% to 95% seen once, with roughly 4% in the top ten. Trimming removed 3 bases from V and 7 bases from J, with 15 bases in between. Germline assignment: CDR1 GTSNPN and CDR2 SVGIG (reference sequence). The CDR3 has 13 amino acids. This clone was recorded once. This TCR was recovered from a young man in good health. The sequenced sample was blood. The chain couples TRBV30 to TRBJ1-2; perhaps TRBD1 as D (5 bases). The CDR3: CAWSPSRGSGYTF. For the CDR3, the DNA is TGTGCCTGGAGCCCGTCTAGGGGAAGTGGCTACACCTTC. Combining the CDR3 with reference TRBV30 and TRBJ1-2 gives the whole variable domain SQTIHQWPATLVQPVGSPLSLECTVEGTSNPNLYWYRQAAGRGLQLLFYSVGIGQISSEVPQNLSASRPQDRQFILSSKKLLLSDSGFYLCAWSPSRGSGYTFGSGTRLTVV.